Following are 21 T cell receptor beta chains from one sample sequenced in a study of blood T cell repertoires in COVID-19. Sequencing used immunoSEQ multiplex PCR; TCRdb keeps in-frame clones, though not all of them. This table has 100,000 to 150,000 clones, roughly nine tenths appearing once. Sequenced sample: peripheral blood. All receptors come from a woman in her 70s with COVID-19, enrolled during active disease.

The V and J genes are TRBV7-9 and TRBJ1-2; 10 bases map to TRBD1. The CDR3 contains 15 residues. V lost 1 base to trimming and J lost 5 bases; unmatched junction nucleotides: 4. CDR1 is SEHNR and CDR2 is FQNEAQ in the germline V gene (reference sequence). CDR3 residues: CASSLGDRGGYGYTF. CDR3 coding DNA: TGTGCCAGCAGCTTAGGGGACAGGGGTGGATATGGCTACACCTTC.

The rearrangement links TRBV6-5 to TRBJ1-3; no clear D. Per germline, CDR1 MNHEY and CDR2 SVGAGI. V lost 2 bases, J lost 2 bases, and 7 bases lay in between. This CDR3 comprises 14 residues. Here the CDR3 reads CASSYGGTGNTIYF. In DNA form, the CDR3 reads TGTGCCAGCAGTTACGGAGGGACTGGAAACACCATATATTTT.

This clone is a singleton in its sample. This chain links TRBV28 with TRBJ2-3; no firm D call. Trimming took 6 bases from V and 2 from J, leaving 6 bases between them. This CDR3 has 12 amino acids. Germline assignment: CDR1 MDHEN and CDR2 SYDVKM. DNA for the CDR3: TGTGCCAGCAGCCCTAACACAGATACGCAGTATTTT. Its translation: CASSPNTDTQYF.

The sample holds a few counts of this clone. The V and J genes are TRBV3-1 (or the pseudogene TRBV3-2) and TRBJ1-4; no reliable D call. The ends were cut back, 5 bases at V and 4 bases at J, with 17 bases in the middle. This CDR3 contains 16 residues. Germline V gene data show CDR1 as LGHDT and CDR2 as YNNKEL (reference sequence). The CDR3 here is CASSNGRLEGNEKLFF. CDR3 coding DNA: TGTGCCAGCAGCAATGGCCGCCTCGAGGGTAATGAAAAACTGTTTTTT.

The sample holds many counts of this clone. The chain couples TRBV24-1 to TRBJ2-1; 7 positions match TRBD1. J was trimmed by 0 bases and V by 3 bases; bases with no gene match: 7. The length of the CDR3 is 17 residues. The germline CDR1 and CDR2 sequences are KGHDR and SFDVKD. This CDR3 reads CATSDGARGSSYNEQFF. CDR3 nucleotide sequence: TGTGCCACCAGTGATGGGGCCAGGGGGAGCTCCTACAATGAGCAGTTCTTC.

V gene TRBV10-3 combines with J gene TRBJ2-1; 11 positions match TRBD2. The CDR3 runs 15 residues. J lost 7 bases, V lost 7 bases, and 9 bases had no gene match. Germline CDR1 is ENHRY and CDR2 is SYGVKD. The CDR3 nucleotides are TGTGCCATCACTATTAGCGGGGGGGCCGGGAATGAGCAGTTCTTC. Residues: CAITISGGAGNEQFF.

V usage is TRBV5-4 and J usage is TRBJ2-5; 14 bases fit TRBD2. The length of the CDR3 is 16 residues. J gave up 4 bases and V 4 bases, and 6 bases lay outside the gene matches. The germline gives CDR1 SGHNT, CDR2 YYREEE (reference sequence). The CDR3 sequence: CASSAPTSGGAETQYF. The CDR3 DNA follows: TGTGCCAGCAGCGCCCCGACTAGCGGGGGGGCAGAGACCCAGTACTTC.

The rearrangement uses TRBV11-2 and TRBJ1-6, with TRBD1 matching 8 bases. Losses at the gene ends were 5 bases for V and 8 bases for J; bases not matched to a gene: 2. The CDR3 extends over 13 amino acids. Germline values: CDR1 SGHAT, CDR2 FQNNGV. The CDR3 loop is CASSRDRYSPLHF. CDR3 nucleotide sequence: TGTGCCAGCAGCCGGGACAGGTATTCACCCCTCCACTTT.

The count of this clone is one. The V gene is TRBV5-6, the J gene TRBJ2-3; perhaps TRBD1 as D (6 bases). V was pared by 3 bases and J by 1 base, with 6 bases between. CDR1 SGHDT and CDR2 YYEEEE come from the germline V gene. This CDR3 spans 13 amino acids. The chain's CDR3 is CASSSGGTDTQYF. The CDR3, as DNA: TGTGCCAGCAGCTCAGGGGGCACAGATACGCAGTATTTT. Supplemented by reference TRBV5-6 and TRBJ2-3, the full variable domain reads DAGVTQSPTHLIKTRGQQVTLRCSPKSGHDTVSWYQQALGQGPQFIFQYYEEEERQRGNFPDRFSGHQFPNYSSELNVNALLLGDSALYLCASSSGGTDTQYFGPGTRLTVL.

The chain carries TRBV6-4 and TRBJ2-4, with D perhaps matching TRBD1 (5 bases). Trimming shortened V by 6 bases and J by 0 bases, and 21 bases separated the two germline ends. CDR3 size: 18 residues. CDR1 is MRHNA and CDR2 is SNTAGT in the germline V gene. The DNA of the CDR3 is TGTGCCAGCAGGGTGTTTATTAAGGGGCGATTAGCCAAAAACATTCAGTACTTC. Encoded protein: CASRVFIKGRLAKNIQYF.

The chain links TRBV7-2 to TRBJ2-1, with D possibly TRBD1 on 5 matching bases. The V gene's germline CDR1 is SGHTA and CDR2 FQGNSA. The CDR3 is made up of 13 amino acids. The germline V and J ends were trimmed by 4 bases and 8 bases, with 12 bases remaining between them. The CDR3, as DNA: TGTGCCAGCAGCTACACACAGGTGTATGAGCAGTTCTTC. It specifies CASSYTQVYEQFF.

The V call is TRBV11-2, the J call TRBJ2-7; D may be TRBD1 (5 bases). Germline V gives CDR1 SGHAT, CDR2 FQNNGV. CDR3 size: 13 residues. V lost 1 base, J lost 5 bases, and 9 bases lay in between. The CDR3 nucleotides read TGTGCCAGCAGCTTAGCAGGGATCCACGAGCAGTACTTC. Translation: CASSLAGIHEQYF. The complete variable domain, with remaining parts taken from reference TRBV11-2 and TRBJ2-7, reads EAGVAQSPRYKIIEKRQSVAFWCNPISGHATLYWYQQILGQGPKLLIQFQNNGVVDDSQLPKDRFSAERLKGVDSTLKIQPAKLEDSAVYLCASSLAGIHEQYFGPGTRLTVT.

The CDR3 DNA is TGTGCCAGTAGTCCCTTCAACACCGGGGAGCTGTTTTTT. Translated, it gives CASSPFNTGELFF. This sequence joins TRBV19 and TRBJ2-2; no reliable D call. The CDR3 length is 13 residues. With 5 bases removed from V and 2 bases from J, the gap between germline ends came to 6 bases. Germline V gene data show CDR1 as LNHDA and CDR2 as SQIVND (reference sequence).

This chain joins TRBV19 and TRBJ2-1, with D maybe TRBD1 (5 bases). V shed 7 bases and J shed 6 bases, with 16 bases lying between them. CDR3 length: 14 residues. Germline V CDR1 and CDR2: LNHDA, SQIVND (reference sequence). In nucleotides, the CDR3 is TGTGCCAGTAAGCAGGGCGTAGGGATCAATGAGCAGTTCTTC. It translates to CASKQGVGINEQFF.

The chain is built from TRBV5-4 and TRBJ1-3, with 9 bases identical to TRBD1. The germline gives CDR1 SGHNT, CDR2 YYREEE (reference sequence). The CDR3 runs to 17 residues. V was clipped by 3 bases and J by 0 bases; unmatched bases: 7. The CDR3 sequence is CASSWGQGLVSGNTIYF. CDR3 bases: TGTGCCAGCAGCTGGGGACAGGGACTCGTCTCTGGAAACACCATATATTTT.

The gene calls are TRBV28 and TRBJ1-4; D might be TRBD1 (6 bases). The CDR3 is made up of 16 amino acids. CDR1 is MDHEN, CDR2 SYDVKM, per germline. Between the trimmed V and J ends, which lost 5 bases and 8 bases, there was a span of 21 bases. CDR3 loop: CASSPTRGGAEEKLFF. CDR3 bases: TGTGCCAGCAGTCCCACCCGTGGGGGGGCGGAGGAAAAACTGTTTTTT.

V usage is TRBV11-2 and J usage is TRBJ1-1; possible D gene TRBD1, 5 bases. This CDR3 spans 15 amino acids. Germline loops: CDR1 SGHAT, CDR2 FQNNGV. Between the trimmed V and J ends, which lost 0 bases and 1 base, there was a span of 9 bases. The CDR3 coding sequence is TGTGCCAGCAGCTTAGAGTTGGGGGGGAACACTGAAGCTTTCTTT. As protein: CASSLELGGNTEAFF.

The V gene is TRBV28, the J gene TRBJ1-5; TRBD1 agrees at 7 bases. With V trimmed by 4 bases and J by 4 bases, 7 bases remained unmatched. This CDR3 is 15 amino acids long. Per the germline V gene, CDR1 is MDHEN and CDR2 is SYDVKM. CDR3 DNA: TGTGCCAGCAGTTCTCAGACAGGGTTTAATCAGCCCCAGCATTTT. It translates to CASSSQTGFNQPQHF.

The CDR3 spells CASSPPLGTGTYEQYF. The DNA for the CDR3 is TGTGCCAGCTCACCCCCGCTCGGGACAGGAACCTACGAGCAGTACTTC. The chain has TRBV18 and TRBJ2-7; 8 bases match TRBD1. Germline trimming cut 3 bases from V and 2 bases from J; bases unmatched to any gene: 9. Germline assignment: CDR1 KGHSH and CDR2 LQKENI. The CDR3 is 16 residues long.

This chain uses TRBV5-4 with TRBJ2-5, with TRBD2 identical over 8 bases. This CDR3 has 14 residues. Germline V gene lookup returns CDR1 SGHNT and CDR2 YYREEE (reference sequence). Unmatched junction bases numbered 4, after V lost 2 bases and J lost 4 bases. In nucleotides, the CDR3 is TGTGCCAGCAGCTTCGGGACTAGGCGAGAGACCCAGTACTTC. Residues: CASSFGTRRETQYF.

The chain links TRBV5-1 to TRBJ2-1; 15 bases agree with TRBD2. Germline lookup yields CDR1 SGHRS and CDR2 YFSETQ. This CDR3 comprises 15 residues. The V gene end was trimmed by 0 bases and the J gene end by 11 bases; junction bases not matched to a gene: 3. The CDR3 coding sequence is TGCGCCAGCAGCTTGGACGGGACTAGCGGGGGGAAGCAGTTCTTC. Protein: CASSLDGTSGGKQFF.